This TCR beta chain was found in a study of cytomegalovirus exposure and HLA in healthy donors. PCR was performed using 60 Vbeta and 13 Jbeta primers. This table comes from immunoSEQ multiplex PCR, and its TCRdb copy is limited to in-frame clones, with some not included. The repertoire consists of tens of thousands of clones, with approximately 71% occurring once and the leading ten covering roughly 2.1%. The source material was PBMCs. The origin of this receptor is a woman between 25 and 40 years old in good health and CMV-seronegative.

CDR3 bases: TGTGCCTGGAGACAGGGGGCTTCCTACGAGCAGTACTTC. Translated, it gives CAWRQGASYEQYF. The rearrangement links TRBV30 to TRBJ2-7; 9 bases line up with TRBD1. Germline trimming cut 3 bases from V and 1 base from J; bases unmatched to any gene: 1. This CDR3 is 13 amino acids long. Germline V gene data show CDR1 as GTSNPN and CDR2 as SVGIG (reference sequence).